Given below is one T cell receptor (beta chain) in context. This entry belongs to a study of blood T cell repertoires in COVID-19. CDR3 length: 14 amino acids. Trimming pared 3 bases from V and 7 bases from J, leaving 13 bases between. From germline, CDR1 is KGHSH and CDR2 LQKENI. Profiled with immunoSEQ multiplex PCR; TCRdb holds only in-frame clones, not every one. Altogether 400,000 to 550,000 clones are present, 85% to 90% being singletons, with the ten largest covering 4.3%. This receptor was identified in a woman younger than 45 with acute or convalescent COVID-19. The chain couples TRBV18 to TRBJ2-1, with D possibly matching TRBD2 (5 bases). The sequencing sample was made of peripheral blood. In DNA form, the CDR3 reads TGTGCCAGCTCACCGGGAGTAAGGGTGAATGAGCAGTTCTTC. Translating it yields CASSPGVRVNEQFF.